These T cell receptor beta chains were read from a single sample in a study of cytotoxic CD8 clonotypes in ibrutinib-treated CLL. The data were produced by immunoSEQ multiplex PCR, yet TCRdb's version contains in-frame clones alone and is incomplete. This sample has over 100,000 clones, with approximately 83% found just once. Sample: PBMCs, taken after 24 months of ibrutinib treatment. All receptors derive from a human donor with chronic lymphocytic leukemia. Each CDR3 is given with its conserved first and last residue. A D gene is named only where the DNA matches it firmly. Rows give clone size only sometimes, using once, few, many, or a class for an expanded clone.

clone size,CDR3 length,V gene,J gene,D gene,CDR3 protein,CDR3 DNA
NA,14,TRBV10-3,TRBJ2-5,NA,CAISEVAVQETQYF,TGTGCCATCAGTGAGGTAGCGGTTCAAGAGACCCAGTACTTC
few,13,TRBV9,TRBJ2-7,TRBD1,CASSAGQSYEQYF,TGTGCCAGCAGCGCGGGACAGTCCTACGAGCAGTACTTC
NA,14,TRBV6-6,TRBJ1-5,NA,CASSYAAGNQPQHF,TGTGCCAGCAGTTACGCCGCGGGCAATCAGCCCCAGCATTTT
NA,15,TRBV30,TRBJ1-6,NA,CAWSKGASYNSPLHF,TGTGCCTGGAGTAAAGGCGCGTCCTATAATTCACCCCTCCACTTT
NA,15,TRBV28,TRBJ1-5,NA,CASSSPGSGYQPQHF,TGTGCCAGCAGTTCCCCGGGCAGCGGATATCAGCCCCAGCATTTT
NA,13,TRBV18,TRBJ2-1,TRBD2,CASSPGLENEQFF,TGTGCCAGCTCACCGGGACTAGAGAATGAGCAGTTCTTC
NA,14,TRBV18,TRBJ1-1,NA,CASSPQALGYEAFF,TGTGCCAGCTCCCCACAGGCTCTGGGTTATGAAGCTTTCTTT
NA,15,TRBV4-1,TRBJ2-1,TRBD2,CASTSGLAGMNEQFF,TGCGCCAGCACCTCGGGACTAGCGGGTATGAATGAGCAGTTCTTC
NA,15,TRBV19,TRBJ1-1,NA,CASKPLGRTNTEAFF,TGTGCCAGTAAGCCGCTGGGACGGACGAACACTGAAGCTTTCTTT
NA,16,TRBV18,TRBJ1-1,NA,CASSPPMTGPNTEAFF,TGTGCCAGCTCACCACCGATGACAGGTCCAAACACTGAAGCTTTCTTT
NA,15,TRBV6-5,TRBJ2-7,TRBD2,CARGRGRADSYEQYF,TGTGCCAGGGGGAGGGGCAGAGCGGACTCCTACGAGCAGTACTTC
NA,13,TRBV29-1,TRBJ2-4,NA,CSVASVDPNIQYF,TGCAGCGTTGCGTCCGTTGATCCGAACATTCAGTACTTC
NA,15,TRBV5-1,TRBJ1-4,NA,CASSSPTDAYEKLFF,TGCGCCAGCAGCTCTCCGACAGACGCTTATGAAAAACTGTTTTTT
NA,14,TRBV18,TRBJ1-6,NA,CASSGQGDNSPLHF,TGTGCCAGCTCCGGGCAGGGCGATAATTCACCCCTCCACTTT
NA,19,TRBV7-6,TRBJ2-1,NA,CASSLANSGGRRSYNEQFF,TGTGCCAGCAGCTTAGCGAATTCCGGGGGGCGCCGGTCCTACAATGAGCAGTTCTTC
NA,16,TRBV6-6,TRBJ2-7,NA,CASSYGFAGRVYEQYF,TGTGCCAGCAGTTACGGTTTCGCGGGCAGGGTGTACGAGCAGTACTTC
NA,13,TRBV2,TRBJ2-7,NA,CASALRASYEQYF,TGTGCCAGTGCCCTTAGGGCCTCCTACGAGCAGTACTTC
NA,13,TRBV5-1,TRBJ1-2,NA,CASSLETVYGYTF,TGCGCCAGCAGCTTGGAGACAGTGTATGGCTACACCTTC
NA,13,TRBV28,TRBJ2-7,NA,CASSLPGGAEQYF,TGTGCCAGCAGTTTACCGGGGGGCGCCGAGCAGTACTTC
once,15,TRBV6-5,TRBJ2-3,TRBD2,CASRSLAGSGDTQYF,TGTGCCAGCCGATCCCTAGCGGGTTCGGGAGATACGCAGTATTTT
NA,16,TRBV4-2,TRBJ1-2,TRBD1,CASSQDGGQGFRGYTF,TGTGCCAGCAGCCAAGATGGGGGACAGGGTTTCCGTGGCTACACCTTC
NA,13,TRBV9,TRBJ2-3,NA,CASSVGTTDTQYF,TGTGCCAGCAGCGTCGGGACCACAGATACGCAGTATTTT
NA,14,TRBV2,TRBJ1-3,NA,CASSVDGIGNTIYF,TGTGCCAGCAGTGTCGATGGAATCGGAAACACCATATATTTT
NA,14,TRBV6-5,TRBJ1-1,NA,CASSYSTGNTEAFF,TGTGCCAGCAGTTACTCGACTGGGAACACTGAAGCTTTCTTT
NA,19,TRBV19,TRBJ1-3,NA,CASSTRSGAFWGRGNTIYF,TGTGCCAGTAGTACCCGCTCAGGGGCGTTTTGGGGACGTGGAAACACCATATATTTT
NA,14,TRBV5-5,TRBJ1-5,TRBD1,CASSRTGGNQPQHF,TGTGCCAGCAGCCGGACAGGGGGCAATCAGCCCCAGCATTTT
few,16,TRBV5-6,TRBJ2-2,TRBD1,CASSLTGGVHTGELFF,TGTGCCAGCAGCTTAACAGGGGGAGTACACACCGGGGAGCTGTTTTTT
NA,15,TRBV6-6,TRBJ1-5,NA,CASSYSGSGNQPQHF,TGTGCCAGCAGTTACTCAGGGTCCGGCAATCAGCCCCAGCATTTT
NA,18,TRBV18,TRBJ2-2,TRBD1,CASSPPNRGLTNTGELFF,TGTGCCAGCTCACCACCGAACAGGGGGCTAACGAACACCGGGGAGCTGTTTTTT
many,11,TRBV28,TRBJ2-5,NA,CASSTRETQYF,TGTGCCAGCAGCACAAGGGAGACCCAGTACTTC
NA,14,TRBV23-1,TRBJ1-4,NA,CASRISVVREKLFF,TGCGCCAGCAGGATTTCGGTGGTCCGAGAAAAACTGTTTTTT
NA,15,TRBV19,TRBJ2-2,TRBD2,CASKKREANTGELFF,TGTGCCAGTAAGAAGCGGGAGGCGAACACCGGGGAGCTGTTTTTT
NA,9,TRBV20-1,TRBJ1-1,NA,CSLQREAFF,TGCAGTCTGCAGCGTGAAGCTTTCTTT
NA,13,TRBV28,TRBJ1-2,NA,CATQGGGRLGYTF,TGTGCCACACAGGGTGGGGGGCGGCTTGGCTACACCTTC
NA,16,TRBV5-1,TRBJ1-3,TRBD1,CASSSNPGTGGNTIYF,TGCGCCAGCAGCTCCAATCCCGGGACAGGTGGAAACACCATATATTTT
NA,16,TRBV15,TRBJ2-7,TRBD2,CATSRDSGGRSYEQYF,TGTGCCACCAGCAGAGATTCGGGGGGGCGCTCCTACGAGCAGTACTTC
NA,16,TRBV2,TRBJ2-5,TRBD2,CASSVGLAGPPGTQYF,TGTGCCAGCAGTGTTGGACTAGCGGGACCTCCCGGGACCCAGTACTTC
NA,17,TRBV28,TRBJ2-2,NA,CASSLYLGAANTGELFF,TGTGCCAGCAGTTTATATCTTGGGGCGGCAAACACCGGGGAGCTGTTTTTT
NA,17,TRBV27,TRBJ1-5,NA,CASSASPGPPGNQPQHF,TGTGCCAGCAGTGCCAGTCCCGGCCCCCCAGGCAATCAGCCCCAGCATTTT
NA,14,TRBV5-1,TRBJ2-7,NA,CASRPPYREIEQYF,TGCGCCAGCAGACCCCCCTACAGGGAAATCGAGCAGTACTTC
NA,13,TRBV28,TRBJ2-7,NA,CASSLGRELGQYF,TGTGCCAGCAGTTTAGGTCGGGAGTTAGGGCAGTACTTC